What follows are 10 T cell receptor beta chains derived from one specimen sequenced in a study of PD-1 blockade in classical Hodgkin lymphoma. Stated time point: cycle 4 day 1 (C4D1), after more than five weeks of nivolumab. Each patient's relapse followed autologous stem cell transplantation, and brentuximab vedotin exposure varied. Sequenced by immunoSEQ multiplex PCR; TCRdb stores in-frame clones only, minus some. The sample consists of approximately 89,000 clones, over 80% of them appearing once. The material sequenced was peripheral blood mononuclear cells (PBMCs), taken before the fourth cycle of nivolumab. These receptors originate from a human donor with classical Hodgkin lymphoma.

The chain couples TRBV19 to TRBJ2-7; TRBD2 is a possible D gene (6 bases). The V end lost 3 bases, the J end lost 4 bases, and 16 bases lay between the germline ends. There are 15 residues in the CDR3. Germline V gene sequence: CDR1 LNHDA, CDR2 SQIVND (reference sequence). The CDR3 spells CASSIGLPHSYEQYF. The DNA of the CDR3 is TGTGCCAGTAGTATCGGACTACCCCACAGTTACGAGCAGTACTTC.

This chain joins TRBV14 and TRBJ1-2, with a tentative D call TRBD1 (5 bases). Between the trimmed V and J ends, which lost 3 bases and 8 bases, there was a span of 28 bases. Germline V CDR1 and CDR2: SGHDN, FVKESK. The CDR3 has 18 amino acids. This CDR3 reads CASSHPPSLTGRRNGYTF. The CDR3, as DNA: TGTGCCAGCAGCCATCCTCCGAGCTTGACGGGACGGAGGAACGGCTACACCTTC. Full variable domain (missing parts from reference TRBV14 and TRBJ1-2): EAGVTQFPSHSVIEKGQTVTLRCDPISGHDNLYWYRRVMGKEIKFLLHFVKESKQDESGMPNNRFLAERTGGTYSTLKVQPAELEDSGVYFCASSHPPSLTGRRNGYTFGSGTRLTVV.

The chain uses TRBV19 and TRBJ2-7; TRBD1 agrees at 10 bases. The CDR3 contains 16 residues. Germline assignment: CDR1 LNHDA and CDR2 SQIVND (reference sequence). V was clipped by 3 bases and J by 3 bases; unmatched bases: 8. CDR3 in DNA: TGTGCCAGTAGTATGGTGGGACAGGGGCCCCACTACGAGCAGTACTTC. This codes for CASSMVGQGPHYEQYF.

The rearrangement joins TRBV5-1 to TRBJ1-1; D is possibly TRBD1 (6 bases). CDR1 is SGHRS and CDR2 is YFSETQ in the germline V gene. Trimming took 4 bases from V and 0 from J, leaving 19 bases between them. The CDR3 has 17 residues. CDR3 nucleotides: TGCGCCAGCAGCCCCGGTCCCCGGGGGGCCATGAACACTGAAGCTTTCTTT. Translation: CASSPGPRGAMNTEAFF.

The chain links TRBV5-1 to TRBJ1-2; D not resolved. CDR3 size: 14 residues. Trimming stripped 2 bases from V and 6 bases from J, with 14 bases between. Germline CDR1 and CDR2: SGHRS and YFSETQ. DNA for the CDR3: TGCGCCAGCAGCTTTAACACCCCCCTGGATGGCTACACCTTC. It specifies CASSFNTPLDGYTF. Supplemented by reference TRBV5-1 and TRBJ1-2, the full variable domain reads KAGVTQTPRYLIKTRGQQVTLSCSPISGHRSVSWYQQTPGQGLQFLFEYFSETQRNKGNFPGRFSGRQFSNSRSEMNVSTLELGDSALYLCASSFNTPLDGYTFGSGTRLTVV.

CDR3 in amino acids: CASSLAEGNTGELFF. CDR3 sequence (DNA): TGTGCCAGCAGCTTGGCCGAGGGAAACACCGGGGAGCTGTTTTTT. The chain couples TRBV5-5 to TRBJ2-2; D possibly corresponds to TRBD2 (5 bases). This CDR3 has 15 residues. The V end was cut by 0 bases, the J end by 2 bases, with 8 bases between. Germline CDR1 reads SGHKS; CDR2 reads YYEKEE (reference sequence).

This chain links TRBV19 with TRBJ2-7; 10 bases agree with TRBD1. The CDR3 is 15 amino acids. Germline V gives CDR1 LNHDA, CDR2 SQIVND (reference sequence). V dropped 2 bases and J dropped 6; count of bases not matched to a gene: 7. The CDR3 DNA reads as TGTGCCAGTAGTATAATGGGACAGGGGCTCTCCGAGCAGTACTTC. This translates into CASSIMGQGLSEQYF. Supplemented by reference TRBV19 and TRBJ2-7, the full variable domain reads DGGITQSPKYLFRKEGQNVTLSCEQNLNHDAMYWYRQDPGQGLRLIYYSQIVNDFQKGDIAEGYSVSREKKESFPLTVTSAQKNPTAFYLCASSIMGQGLSEQYFGPGTRLTVT.

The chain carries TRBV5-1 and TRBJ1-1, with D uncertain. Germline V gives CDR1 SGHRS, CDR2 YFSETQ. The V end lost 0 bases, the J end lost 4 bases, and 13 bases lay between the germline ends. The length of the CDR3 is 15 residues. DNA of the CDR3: TGCGCCAGCAGCTTGGATGGGGTCGGGAGCACTGAAGCTTTCTTT. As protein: CASSLDGVGSTEAFF. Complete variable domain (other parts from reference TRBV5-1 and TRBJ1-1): KAGVTQTPRYLIKTRGQQVTLSCSPISGHRSVSWYQQTPGQGLQFLFEYFSETQRNKGNFPGRFSGRQFSNSRSEMNVSTLELGDSALYLCASSLDGVGSTEAFFGQGTRLTVV.

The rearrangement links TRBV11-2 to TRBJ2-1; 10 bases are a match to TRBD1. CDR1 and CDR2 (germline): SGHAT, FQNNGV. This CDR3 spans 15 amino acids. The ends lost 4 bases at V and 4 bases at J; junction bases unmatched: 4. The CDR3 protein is CASSSRTGGYNEQFF. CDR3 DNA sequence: TGTGCCAGCAGCTCAAGGACAGGGGGGTACAATGAGCAGTTCTTC. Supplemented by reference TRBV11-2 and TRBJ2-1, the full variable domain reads EAGVAQSPRYKIIEKRQSVAFWCNPISGHATLYWYQQILGQGPKLLIQFQNNGVVDDSQLPKDRFSAERLKGVDSTLKIQPAKLEDSAVYLCASSSRTGGYNEQFFGPGTRLTVL.

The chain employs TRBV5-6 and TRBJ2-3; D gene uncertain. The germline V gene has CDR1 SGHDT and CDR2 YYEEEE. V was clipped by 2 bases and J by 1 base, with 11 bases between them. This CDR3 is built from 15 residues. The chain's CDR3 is CASSLPDGRTDTQYF. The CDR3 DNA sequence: TGTGCCAGCAGCTTACCAGACGGTCGCACAGATACGCAGTATTTT.